The 17 T cell receptor beta chains given below trace back to one sample, sequenced in a study of beta chain features in type 1 diabetes. General study points: Type 1 diabetes patients had TCRB CDR3s that were shorter (moderately but significantly so) in all four CD4+ subsets.

Their antigen targets remain unknown. The authors reverse transcribed all of the isolated RNA, so sequencing captured expressed TCRB transcripts. Sequencing was performed with immunoSEQ multiplex PCR; in TCRdb, only in-frame clones are kept and a portion is missing. The sample has 600,000 to 700,000 clones; 10% to 15% are singletons. The sequenced sample was naive CD4+ T cells from blood. These receptors were obtained from a man younger than 30 with type 1 diabetes.

This chain links TRBV6-1 with TRBJ1-5; D is perhaps TRBD1 (6 bases). Germline V gene lookup returns CDR1 MNHNS and CDR2 SASEGT. Trimming removed 6 bases at V and 0 bases at J, with 12 bases between. CDR3 length: 15 amino acids. CDR3 sequence reads: CASRTGTYSNQPQHF. CDR3 coding DNA: TGTGCCAGCAGGACCGGGACATATAGCAATCAGCCCCAGCATTTT.

This clone was detected only a few times. The CDR3 sequence is CASSLSSQGASNEQFF. CDR3 in DNA: TGCGCCAGCAGCTTGTCATCCCAGGGGGCTTCCAATGAGCAGTTCTTC. V and J are TRBV5-1 and TRBJ2-1; the match to TRBD1 covers 8 bases. The length of the CDR3 is 16 residues. After removal of 1 base from V and 6 bases from J, the junction contained 9 bases not matched to a gene. Germline CDR1 is SGHRS and CDR2 is YFSETQ.

This clone was counted a few times. This rearrangement joins TRBV7-3 to TRBJ1-2; tentatively, D is TRBD1 (6 bases). Trimming removed 4 bases from V and 6 bases from J, with 18 bases in between. The germline V gene has CDR1 SGHTA and CDR2 FQGTGA. The CDR3 is 15 residues long. The CDR3 loop is CASSSGTLGEDGYTF. The DNA for the CDR3 is TGTGCCAGCAGCTCCGGGACACTGGGGGAGGATGGCTACACCTTC.

As concerns this clone: In the same sample, other DNA sequences code for this CDR3. The chain carries TRBV6-5 and TRBJ1-1; D perhaps matches TRBD1 (5 bases). This CDR3 spans 14 amino acids. Trimming took off 2 bases at V and 3 bases at J, with 10 bases between the two ends. Germline V gene data show CDR1 as MNHEY and CDR2 as SVGAGI. The CDR3: CASSYHRWDTEAFF. The CDR3 DNA is TGTGCCAGCAGTTACCACAGGTGGGACACTGAAGCTTTCTTT.

The chain recombines TRBV6-1 with TRBJ1-1; no clear D gene. The CDR3 runs 14 residues. V gave up 1 base and J gave up 4 bases, with 10 bases separating them. Germline V gene lookup returns CDR1 MNHNS and CDR2 SASEGT. The CDR3 DNA reads as TGTGCCAGCAGTGAAGTCGGTATCTCCACTGAAGCTTTCTTT. Its translation: CASSEVGISTEAFF.

As to this clone: Other DNA sequences from this sample encode an identical CDR3 as well. V is TRBV5-1 and J is TRBJ2-5, with D perhaps matching TRBD1 (6 bases). The V end was cut by 6 bases, the J end by 1 base, with 7 bases between. From germline, CDR1 is SGHRS and CDR2 YFSETQ. The CDR3 length is 12 residues. CDR3 sequence: CASTDSQETQYF. CDR3 bases: TGCGCCAGCACGGACAGCCAAGAGACCCAGTACTTC.

V usage is TRBV18 and J usage is TRBJ1-2, with TRBD1 identical over 8 bases. The trim removed 2 bases at V and 3 bases at J, leaving 11 bases unmatched. The CDR3 is 17 amino acids. Germline CDR1 and CDR2: KGHSH and LQKENI. Here the CDR3 reads CASSPSLGQGGDYGYTF. CDR3 DNA: TGTGCCAGCTCACCATCCCTAGGACAGGGAGGTGACTATGGCTACACCTTC.

J is TRBJ1-6 and V is TRBV25-1; D unclear. Germline V gene data show CDR1 as MGHDK and CDR2 as SYGVNS. The V end lost 2 bases, the J end lost 9 bases, and 14 bases lay between the germline ends. CDR3 length equals 15 residues. The CDR3 reads CASSENWGTGSPLHF. CDR3 in DNA: TGTGCCAGCAGTGAAAATTGGGGAACGGGTTCACCCCTCCACTTT.

The chain links TRBV6-1 to TRBJ1-2; a possible D gene is TRBD1 (5 bases). In germline, CDR1 is MNHNS, CDR2 SASEGT. The CDR3 loop spans 14 amino acids. Between the trimmed V and J ends, which lost 1 base and 4 bases, there was a span of 10 bases. The CDR3 coding sequence is TGTGCCAGCAGTGAAGTACCCGACAGCTATGGCTACACCTTC. It specifies CASSEVPDSYGYTF.

This clone appeared a few times. The chain uses TRBV30 and TRBJ1-1; D uncertain. Germline V CDR1 and CDR2: GTSNPN, SVGIG (reference sequence). V lost 2 bases and J 2 bases, leaving 9 bases between the germline ends. The CDR3 length is 13 residues. CDR3 nucleotide sequence: TGTGCCTGGAGTTTAGAGGGAAACACTGAAGCTTTCTTT. Its protein product is CAWSLEGNTEAFF.

The sample holds one count of this clone. The gene calls are TRBV11-2 and TRBJ1-1, with D possibly being TRBD1 (6 bases). CDR1 and CDR2 from the germline V gene are SGHAT and FQNNGV. Trimming took off 6 bases at V and 5 bases at J, with 13 bases between the two ends. The CDR3 covers 13 residues. CDR3 amino acids: CASSLTGLTEAFF. The CDR3 region has the DNA TGTGCCAGCAGTCTTACAGGGCTGACTGAAGCTTTCTTT.

The chain carries TRBV6-5 and TRBJ1-2; no clear D. CDR1 and CDR2 from the germline V gene are MNHEY and SVGAGI. The CDR3 has 13 residues. V was shortened by 6 bases and J by 2 bases, with 10 bases between the two germline ends. For the CDR3, the DNA is TGTGCCAGCAGCCAAGACTCAAACTATGGCTACACCTTC. Encoded protein: CASSQDSNYGYTF.

This sequence joins TRBV4-2 and TRBJ2-1; TRBD2 agrees at 7 bases. The germline V gene encodes CDR1 LGHNA and CDR2 YNFKEQ. This CDR3 spans 16 amino acids. V lost 0 bases to trimming and J lost 3 bases; unmatched junction nucleotides: 5. CDR3 residues: CASSQEGGGFYNEQFF. In DNA, the CDR3 is TGTGCCAGCAGCCAAGAAGGCGGGGGTTTCTACAATGAGCAGTTCTTC.

The CDR3 coding sequence is TGTGCCATCAGTGAAACGGTGAACACCGGGGAGCTGTTTTTT. Amino acid sequence: CAISETVNTGELFF. The chain has TRBV10-3 and TRBJ2-2; D not certain. Per germline, CDR1 ENHRY and CDR2 SYGVKD. The V gene lost 3 bases and the J gene lost 1 base, with 6 bases spanning the gap. There are 14 residues in the CDR3.

V is TRBV27 and J is TRBJ1-2; D might be TRBD1 (6 bases). The CDR3 is made up of 14 amino acids. Per the germline V gene, CDR1 is MNHEY and CDR2 is SMNVEV (reference sequence). V lost 7 bases and J 5 bases, leaving 17 bases between the germline ends. The CDR3 nucleotides are TGTGCCAGCACCAACTCCAGGGGAGAGTATGGCTACACCTTC. This gives the protein CASTNSRGEYGYTF.

This clone came up a few times. The V call is TRBV2, the J call TRBJ1-1; 8 positions agree with TRBD1. V lost 4 bases, J lost 5 bases, and 3 bases stayed unmatched. Germline values: CDR1 SNHLY, CDR2 FYNNEI. The CDR3 covers 13 residues. This CDR3 reads CASSGQGRTEAFF. For the CDR3, the DNA is TGTGCCAGCAGTGGACAGGGGAGGACTGAAGCTTTCTTT.

The chain uses TRBV2 and TRBJ2-7; D ambiguous. The V gene lost 7 bases and the J gene lost 4 bases, with 11 bases spanning the gap. The CDR3 runs to 12 residues. Per germline, CDR1 SNHLY and CDR2 FYNNEI. CDR3 loop: CASITTPYEQYF. CDR3 sequence (DNA): TGTGCCAGCATTACGACTCCATACGAGCAGTACTTC.